The TCR beta chain under discussion was sequenced for a study of blood T cell repertoires in COVID-19. This clone has a single count. Only in-frame clones appear in the TCRdb table, and some are missing; sequencing was by immunoSEQ multiplex PCR. The repertoire holds 45,000 or so clones, with approximately 90% as singletons. The sequence derives from a man at least 80 years old with acute or convalescent COVID-19. The material sequenced was peripheral blood.

This CDR3 reads CASSLEQGGNTIYF. The DNA for the CDR3 is TGCGCCAGCAGCTTGGAGCAGGGTGGGAACACCATATATTTT. This chain uses TRBV5-1 with TRBJ1-3, with a possible D match to TRBD1 (5 bases). Trimming took 0 bases from V and 7 from J, leaving 11 bases between them. CDR3 length: 14 amino acids. Looked up from germline, CDR1 is SGHRS and CDR2 is YFSETQ.